This is a list of T cell receptor beta chains from one sample in a study of blood T cell repertoires in COVID-19. The data were produced by immunoSEQ multiplex PCR, yet TCRdb's version contains in-frame clones alone and is incomplete. This table holds 100,000 to 150,000 clones, roughly 87% found once. Sequencing was carried out using peripheral blood. Every receptor here comes from a woman older than 75 with acute or convalescent COVID-19. Both conserved end residues are part of each CDR3. Fields, in order: D gene, clone size, V gene, J gene, CDR3 DNA, CDR3 protein. A D gene is named only where the DNA matches it firmly. The size entry is marked missing in some rows and otherwise reads once, few, many or a size class.

D: NA
size: many
V: TRBV2
J: TRBJ1-6
DNA: TGTGCCAGCAGTGAAATTCGGGGTTCACCCCTCCACTTT
CDR3: CASSEIRGSPLHF

D: NA
size: NA
V: TRBV6-2/TRBV6-3
J: TRBJ1-1
DNA: TGTGCCAGCAGTCCCACGGGGGGCAGGTTTAGCGGGACTGAAGCTTTCTTT
CDR3: CASSPTGGRFSGTEAFF

D: TRBD1
size: NA
V: TRBV5-1
J: TRBJ1-3
DNA: TGCGCCAGCACCTTCTCGGACAGGGCTTCTGGAAACACCATATATTTT
CDR3: CASTFSDRASGNTIYF

D: TRBD1
size: NA
V: TRBV9
J: TRBJ1-5
DNA: TGTGCCAGCAGTCGACAGGGTGTCGGTCAGCCCCAGCATTTT
CDR3: CASSRQGVGQPQHF

D: NA
size: NA
V: TRBV6-5
J: TRBJ1-6
DNA: TGTGCCAGCAGAACATGGCACAATTCACCCCTCCACTTT
CDR3: CASRTWHNSPLHF

D: NA
size: NA
V: TRBV6-4
J: TRBJ1-2
DNA: TGTGCCAGCAGCCCTGGACAGAACTATGGCTACACCTTC
CDR3: CASSPGQNYGYTF

D: TRBD1
size: NA
V: TRBV6-5
J: TRBJ1-5
DNA: TGTGCCAGCAGTCGTACAGGGGGTAGGCAGCCCCAGCATTTT
CDR3: CASSRTGGRQPQHF

D: TRBD1
size: once
V: TRBV2
J: TRBJ1-6
DNA: TGTGCCAGCAGCGGACAGGGCCTCCCCAATTCACCCCTCCACTTT
CDR3: CASSGQGLPNSPLHF

D: TRBD2
size: NA
V: TRBV5-1
J: TRBJ2-2
DNA: TGCGCCAGCAGCTTGCGGCTAGCGGGGGCGAACACCGGGGAGCTGTTTTTT
CDR3: CASSLRLAGANTGELFF

D: TRBD1
size: NA
V: TRBV7-6
J: TRBJ1-5
DNA: TGTGCCAGCAGCCTGCGAGGGGACAGGGTCAATCAGCCCCAGCATTTT
CDR3: CASSLRGDRVNQPQHF

D: NA
size: once
V: TRBV4-2
J: TRBJ1-5
DNA: TGTGCCAGCAGCGAAATCTCGGGGGTCGATCAGCCCCAGCATTTT
CDR3: CASSEISGVDQPQHF

D: NA
size: NA
V: TRBV11-2
J: TRBJ1-5
DNA: TGTGCCAGCAGCTGGAACGCGGTTCGGGGGCAGCCCCAGCATTTT
CDR3: CASSWNAVRGQPQHF

D: TRBD1
size: NA
V: TRBV6-5
J: TRBJ1-6
DNA: TGTGCCAGCAGTTGGGGACAGGGGGGGACTAATTCACCCCTCCACTTT
CDR3: CASSWGQGGTNSPLHF

D: TRBD1
size: NA
V: TRBV28
J: TRBJ2-6
DNA: TGTGCCAGCAGGGGCCGCGACAGGGGGAGCTCTGGGGCCAACGTCCTGACTTTC
CDR3: CASRGRDRGSSGANVLTF

D: TRBD1
size: NA
V: TRBV11-1
J: TRBJ1-2
DNA: TGTGCCAGCAGCTTCAGGACAGGAGAAAACTATGGCTACACCTTC
CDR3: CASSFRTGENYGYTF

D: NA
size: NA
V: TRBV29-1
J: TRBJ1-2
DNA: TGCAGCCTGGGGATGGAGGATGGCTACACCTTC
CDR3: CSLGMEDGYTF

D: NA
size: NA
V: TRBV7-2
J: TRBJ1-2
DNA: TGTGCCAGCAGCTTCGGGGCAGGGGAGCACGGCTACACCTTC
CDR3: CASSFGAGEHGYTF

D: NA
size: NA
V: TRBV27
J: TRBJ1-5
DNA: TGTGCCAGCAGCCCCCGAGGCAGGGCCTCTATGACAGGCAATCAGCCCCAGCATTTT
CDR3: CASSPRGRASMTGNQPQHF

D: TRBD1
size: many
V: TRBV18
J: TRBJ1-2
DNA: TGTGCCAGCGGACGGGACAGGGATCGCGGCTACACCTTC
CDR3: CASGRDRDRGYTF

D: TRBD1
size: NA
V: TRBV19
J: TRBJ1-4
DNA: TGTGCCAGTAGTACCAGGGGGCAAAGTGAAAAACTGTTTTTT
CDR3: CASSTRGQSEKLFF

D: NA
size: NA
V: TRBV6-1
J: TRBJ1-6
DNA: TGTGCCAGCAGTGAATACGGGCAGGGCGTCCCCCTCCACTTT
CDR3: CASSEYGQGVPLHF

D: TRBD1
size: NA
V: TRBV5-1
J: TRBJ1-6
DNA: TGCGCCAGCAGCTTGTCGGGGACAGGGGTTTCACCCCTCCACTTT
CDR3: CASSLSGTGVSPLHF

D: TRBD1
size: NA
V: TRBV4-3
J: TRBJ2-1
DNA: TGCGCCAGCAGCCCAGGTAGATTCTCCGGGACAGGGGGTTTCAATGAGCAGTTCTTC
CDR3: CASSPGRFSGTGGFNEQFF

D: NA
size: NA
V: TRBV6-5
J: TRBJ1-5
DNA: TGTGCCAGCAGACCGAACCGGTTTAGCAATCAGCCCCAGCATTTT
CDR3: CASRPNRFSNQPQHF

D: TRBD2
size: NA
V: TRBV7-7
J: TRBJ2-5
DNA: TGTGCTAGCAGCTTAGGCCTAGCGGGGGTAGAGACCCAGTACTTC
CDR3: CASSLGLAGVETQYF

D: TRBD1
size: NA
V: TRBV27
J: TRBJ1-2
DNA: TGTGCCAGCAGAGGGACAGCTAACTATGGCTACACCTTC
CDR3: CASRGTANYGYTF

D: TRBD1
size: NA
V: TRBV7-9
J: TRBJ2-3
DNA: TGTGCCAGCAGCTTGGGACAGGCCGGAGATACGCAGTATTTT
CDR3: CASSLGQAGDTQYF

D: TRBD1
size: once
V: TRBV6-5
J: TRBJ1-2
DNA: TGTGCCAGCAGTTACTCGAACAGGGGGCACGGTGGCTACACCTTC
CDR3: CASSYSNRGHGGYTF

D: NA
size: NA
V: TRBV7-2
J: TRBJ2-1
DNA: TGTGCCAGCAGCTTAGAACAGCATCGTGTCAATGAGCAGTTCTTC
CDR3: CASSLEQHRVNEQFF

D: NA
size: NA
V: TRBV5-5
J: TRBJ2-2
DNA: TGTGCCAGCAGCTACCGGCTGGACAGAGAGACCGGGGAGCTGTTTTTT
CDR3: CASSYRLDRETGELFF

D: NA
size: NA
V: TRBV6-1
J: TRBJ1-2
DNA: TGTGCCAGCAGTGAAGGGTTGGGGGCAACCTATGGCTACACCTTC
CDR3: CASSEGLGATYGYTF

D: NA
size: NA
V: TRBV18
J: TRBJ1-1
DNA: TGTGCCAGCTCACCAGGGGAGACTGAAGCTTTCTTT
CDR3: CASSPGETEAFF

D: NA
size: NA
V: TRBV10-3
J: TRBJ1-6
DNA: TGTGCCAGCACAGATGCCTATAATTCACCCCTCCACTTT
CDR3: CASTDAYNSPLHF

D: TRBD1
size: few
V: TRBV27
J: TRBJ2-5
DNA: TGTGCCAGCGGACAGGTCCAAGAGACCCAGTACTTC
CDR3: CASGQVQETQYF

D: NA
size: NA
V: TRBV18
J: TRBJ2-1
DNA: TGTGCCAGCTCACCAATAGAAATAACAGGGTCCGGTGAGCAGTTCTTC
CDR3: CASSPIEITGSGEQFF

D: TRBD1
size: NA
V: TRBV5-1
J: TRBJ2-1
DNA: TGCGCCAGCAGCTCGGACAGGGGGTCAAATGAGCAGTTCTTC
CDR3: CASSSDRGSNEQFF

D: TRBD1
size: NA
V: TRBV6-5
J: TRBJ1-1
DNA: TGTGCCAGCAGTCTACAGGGGGCGAACACTGAAGCTTTCTTT
CDR3: CASSLQGANTEAFF

D: TRBD1
size: NA
V: TRBV29-1
J: TRBJ1-1
DNA: TGCAGCGTCCTTATAGCACCGGGACAGGGGACTGAAGCTTTCTTT
CDR3: CSVLIAPGQGTEAFF

D: NA
size: NA
V: TRBV6-2/TRBV6-3
J: TRBJ1-1
DNA: TGTGCCAGCAGCCAGCCGGGGGTGAACACTGAAGCTTTCTTT
CDR3: CASSQPGVNTEAFF

D: TRBD1
size: NA
V: TRBV25-1
J: TRBJ2-1
DNA: TGTGCCAGCAGCCAAGGGGGCTTTTCCTACAATGAGCAGTTCTTC
CDR3: CASSQGGFSYNEQFF

D: NA
size: NA
V: TRBV6-5
J: TRBJ1-6
DNA: TGTGCCAGCAGTTACGACAAAAGATCCTATAATTCACCCCTCCACTTT
CDR3: CASSYDKRSYNSPLHF

D: NA
size: NA
V: TRBV28
J: TRBJ1-5
DNA: TGTGCCAGCAGAGACTATCAGGGCAATCAGCCCCAGCATTTT
CDR3: CASRDYQGNQPQHF

D: NA
size: NA
V: TRBV5-5
J: TRBJ1-2
DNA: TGTGCCAGCAGGCGGGGCCTTCAGGATGGCTACACCTTC
CDR3: CASRRGLQDGYTF

D: NA
size: NA
V: TRBV7-2
J: TRBJ1-2
DNA: TGTGCCAGCAGCCCTCTGGCAGGGCGGGGAGGCTACACCTTC
CDR3: CASSPLAGRGGYTF

D: NA
size: NA
V: TRBV18
J: TRBJ2-2
DNA: TGTGCCAGCTCCCCCGCGCAGGGCGGCGGGGAGCTGTTTTTT
CDR3: CASSPAQGGGELFF